The clone carrying this T cell receptor (beta chain) was counted a few times. These data belong to a study of blood T cell repertoires in COVID-19. The overall study: Material from acute and convalescent COVID-19 was sourced from the United States, Italy and Spain.

The method was immunoSEQ multiplex PCR; TCRdb's version includes in-frame clones alone and lacks a portion of them. The table lists about 230,000 clones, around 80% of them singletons. V lost 0 bases and J 2 bases, leaving 6 bases between the germline ends. CDR1 and CDR2 (germline): SGHRS, YFSETQ. The CDR3 has 14 residues. The chain employs TRBV5-1 and TRBJ1-3, with D perhaps matching TRBD1 (5 bases). The source of this sequence is a man at least 80 years old with acute or convalescent COVID-19. The sequencing input was peripheral blood. CDR3 nucleotides: TGCGCCAGCAGCTTGGGGGGCCCTGGAAACACCATATATTTT. Its protein product is CASSLGGPGNTIYF.